The TCR beta chain described here comes from a study of blood T cell repertoires in COVID-19. This CDR3 has 16 amino acids. V was shortened by 0 bases and J by 1 base, with 12 bases between the two germline ends. The V gene's germline CDR1 is SGHKS and CDR2 YYEKEE (reference sequence). Libraries were prepared by immunoSEQ multiplex PCR; TCRdb keeps only in-frame clonotypes and omits some of them. Seen here are 330,000 or so clones, more than 85% observed once, and the top ten hold under 3%. Sequenced: PBMCs or T cells enriched from blood (not recorded which). The receptor was isolated from a woman aged 25 to 39 who had recovered from COVID-19. The chain has TRBV5-5 and TRBJ2-3; tentative D call: TRBD2 (6 bases). The CDR3 loop reads CASSLAVTGGTDTQYF. The CDR3 DNA sequence: TGTGCCAGCAGCTTGGCCGTTACGGGGGGCACAGATACGCAGTATTTT.